Listed below are T cell receptor beta chains from one sample, sequenced in a study of a mutant IDH1 vaccine in newly diagnosed glioma. No antigen has been assigned to these receptors. The table came from immunoSEQ multiplex PCR; TCRdb's copy has only in-frame clones and leaves some out. The sample lists 70,000 to 90,000 clones, 65% to 90% occurring once. Sequencing was performed on PBMCs, taken from a glioma patient whose treatment included an IDH1 peptide vaccine. Every receptor here comes from a man under 40 with glioma. Some clones in this sample may be carry-over from other donors' samples. Each CDR3 is given with its conserved first and last residue. A D gene is named only where the DNA matches it firmly. Rows may omit the clone size; those that give it use once, few, many or a size class.

J	D	size	V	CDR3	DNA
TRBJ2-1	TRBD2	-	TRBV5-1	CASSGQGLADNEQFF	TGCGCCAGCAGCGGACAGGGACTAGCGGACAATGAGCAGTTCTTC
TRBJ1-2	TRBD1	-	TRBV4-3	CASSQDTRGGVGYTF	TGCGCCAGCAGCCAAGATACTCGAGGGGGCGTTGGCTACACCTTC
TRBJ1-1	-	-	TRBV5-8	CASSDQGNTEAFF	TGTGCCAGCAGCGATCAAGGAAACACTGAAGCTTTCTTT
TRBJ2-2	TRBD2	-	TRBV5-6	CASSPGTMNTGELFF	TGTGCCAGCAGCCCCGGGACTATGAACACCGGGGAGCTGTTTTTT
TRBJ1-2	-	-	TRBV7-6	CASSQEGTGGYTF	TGTGCCAGCAGCCAGGAGGGAACAGGTGGCTACACCTTC
TRBJ2-1	TRBD2	-	TRBV7-9	CASSPLAGAYNEQFF	TGTGCCAGCAGCCCCCTAGCGGGAGCCTACAATGAGCAGTTCTTC
TRBJ1-1	-	-	TRBV7-9	CASGYETLNTEAFF	TGTGCCAGCGGGTACGAGACCCTGAACACTGAAGCTTTCTTT
TRBJ2-2	-	-	TRBV7-2	CASSLRQKGELFF	TGTGCCAGCAGCTTACGACAGAAAGGGGAGCTGTTTTTT
TRBJ2-2	-	-	TRBV14	CASSSELTGELFF	TGTGCCAGCAGCTCGGAGCTGACCGGGGAGCTGTTTTTT
TRBJ2-7	-	-	TRBV5-8	CASSPLVGSYEQYF	TGTGCCAGCAGCCCATTGGTGGGATCCTACGAGCAGTACTTC
TRBJ1-2	TRBD1	-	TRBV27	CASSPGGGTYGYTF	TGTGCCAGCAGTCCAGGGGGGGGCACCTATGGCTACACCTTC
TRBJ1-4	-	once	TRBV28	CASSSQGVEKLFF	TGTGCCAGCAGTTCGCAGGGAGTCGAAAAACTGTTTTTT
TRBJ1-1	TRBD1	-	TRBV5-1	CASSLIRQGGTEAFF	TGCGCCAGCAGCTTAATCAGACAGGGAGGAACTGAAGCTTTCTTT
TRBJ1-1	-	few	TRBV5-1	CASSPGRTNTEAFF	TGCGCCAGCAGCCCTGGACGTACGAACACTGAAGCTTTCTTT
TRBJ1-2	-	-	TRBV9	CASSVVGQRYGYTF	TGTGCCAGCAGCGTAGTCGGGCAGCGCTATGGCTACACCTTC